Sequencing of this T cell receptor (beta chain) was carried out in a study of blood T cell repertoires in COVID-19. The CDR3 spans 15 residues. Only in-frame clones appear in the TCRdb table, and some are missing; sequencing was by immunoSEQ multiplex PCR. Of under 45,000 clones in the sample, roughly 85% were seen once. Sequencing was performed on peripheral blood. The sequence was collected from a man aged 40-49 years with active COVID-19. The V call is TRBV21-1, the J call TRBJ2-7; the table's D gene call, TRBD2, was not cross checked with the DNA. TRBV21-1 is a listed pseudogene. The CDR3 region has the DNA TGTGCCAGCAGCAAAGGGCTAGCGGGAGTGGGCGAGCAGTACTTC. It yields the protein CASSKGLAGVGEQYF.